This TCR beta chain was captured in a study of tumor-infiltrating lymphocytes in primary liver carcinoma. Overall study results and limits: Left bulk and unsorted, the samples did not allow CD4+ and CD8+ repertoires to be compared. It was in tumors, not blood, that the top-250-clone fraction was significantly higher (p = 0.039).

Making TCR beta cDNA involved approximately 520 ng total RNA and a constant-region primer. Libraries for TCR beta were built through three nested multiplex PCR rounds, which together made up a slightly modified ARM-PCR procedure. The first two PCR rounds used TRBV1-TRBV30 forward primers with a C-beta reverse primer, 10 to 11 cycles each. TCRdb called the multiplex PCR reads again in MiXCR, with one record for every CDR3 protein. The sample includes 300,000 to 350,000 distinct CDR3 sequences, approximately 65% seen only once; the top ten take 5.5% to 7%. Comment on this clonotype: Its antigen is undetermined.

V lost 4 bases and J 4 bases, leaving 7 bases between the germline ends. Germline V lookup: CDR1 MDHEN, CDR2 SYDVKM. This CDR3 has 12 residues. The blood RNA (from unsorted whole blood) was obtained, and germline DNA was also extracted. They drew about 4.4 milliliters of peripheral blood before surgery. The specimen was peripheral blood. This TCR derives from a man aged 35 to 55 with primary liver carcinoma and hepatitis B virus infection. The rearrangement joins TRBV28 to TRBJ1-1, with a weak D call TRBD1 (5 bases). CDR3 protein: CASSSGPTEAFF. Here the CDR3 DNA reads TGTGCCAGCAGTTCAGGGCCCACTGAAGCTTTCTTT. Full variable domain (missing parts from reference TRBV28 and TRBJ1-1): DVKVTQSSRYLVKRTGEKVFLECVQDMDHENMFWYRQDPGLGLRLIYFSYDVKMKEKGDIPEGYSVSREKKERFSLILESASTNQTSMYLCASSSGPTEAFFGQGTRLTVV.